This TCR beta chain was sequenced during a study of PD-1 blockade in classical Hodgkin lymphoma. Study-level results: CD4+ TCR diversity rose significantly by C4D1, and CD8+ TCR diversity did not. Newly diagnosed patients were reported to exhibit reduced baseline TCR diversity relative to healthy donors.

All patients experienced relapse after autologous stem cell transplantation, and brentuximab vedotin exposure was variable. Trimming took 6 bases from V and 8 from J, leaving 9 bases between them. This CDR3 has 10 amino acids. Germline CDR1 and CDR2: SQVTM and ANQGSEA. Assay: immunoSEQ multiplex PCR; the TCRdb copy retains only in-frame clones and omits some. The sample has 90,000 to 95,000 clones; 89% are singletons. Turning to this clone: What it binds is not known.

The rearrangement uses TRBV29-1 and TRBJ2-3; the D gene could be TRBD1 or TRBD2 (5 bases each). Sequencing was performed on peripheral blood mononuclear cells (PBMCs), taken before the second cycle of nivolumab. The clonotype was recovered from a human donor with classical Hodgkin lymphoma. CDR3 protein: CSVLGPTQYF. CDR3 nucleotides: TGCAGCGTCTTGGGACCTACGCAGTATTTT.